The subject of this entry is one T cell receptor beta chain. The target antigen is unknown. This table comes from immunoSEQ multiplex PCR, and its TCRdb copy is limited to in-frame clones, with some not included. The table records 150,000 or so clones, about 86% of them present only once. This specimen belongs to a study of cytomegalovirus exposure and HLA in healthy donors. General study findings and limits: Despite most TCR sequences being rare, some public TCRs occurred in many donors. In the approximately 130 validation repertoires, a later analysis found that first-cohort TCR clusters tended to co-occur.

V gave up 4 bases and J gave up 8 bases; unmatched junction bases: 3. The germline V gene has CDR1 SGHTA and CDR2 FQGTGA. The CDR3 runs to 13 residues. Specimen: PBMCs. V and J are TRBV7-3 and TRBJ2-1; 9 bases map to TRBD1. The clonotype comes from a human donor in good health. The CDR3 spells CASSSDRGHEQFF. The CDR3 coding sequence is TGTGCCAGCAGCTCGGACAGGGGCCATGAGCAGTTCTTC.